What follows is one T cell receptor beta chain and its context. A single record per CDR3 protein comes from TCRdb applying MiXCR to the 5' RACE reads. The data hold 270,000 or so distinct CDR3 sequences, with approximately 16% observed a single time. V lost 4 bases, J lost 8 bases, and 12 bases lay in between. Germline CDR1 is MNHNY and CDR2 is SVGAGI (reference sequence). CDR3 length equals 14 residues. This entry is derived from a study of T-cell memory formation after mild COVID-19. The rearrangement links TRBV6-6 to TRBJ1-6; D perhaps matches TRBD1 (5 bases). The TCR sequence derives from a young man who had mild COVID-19 (a few samples of this study predate the infection). Cell type and time point are not known. Sequencing was carried out using PBMCs or a T cell subset sorted from them (not recorded which). Here the CDR3 DNA reads TGTGCCAGCAGTTGGGACTCTACCCATTCACCCCTCCACTTT. Its protein product is CASSWDSTHSPLHF.